The 30 T cell receptor beta chains below come from one sample, sequenced in a study of CD8 T cells in Susac syndrome. Reverse transcription of about 0.45 to 1 ug RNA was performed with random hexamers. TCRdb re-derived calls from the immunoSEQ multiplex PCR reads in MiXCR, one entry per CDR3 protein. Here the sample spans around 46,000 distinct CDR3 sequences, 80% to 95% being singletons. The sequenced material came from CD8+ T cells from PBMCs. These receptors came from a human donor in good health.

The chain joins TRBV5-6 to TRBJ2-7; TRBD1 aligns across 7 bases. This CDR3 comprises 17 residues. Per germline, CDR1 SGHDT and CDR2 YYEEEE. The junction had 10 bases not matched to a gene; V was cut back by 1 base and J by 0 bases. The CDR3 loop reads CASSLTGDLGGSYEQYF. CDR3 coding DNA: TGTGCCAGCAGCTTGACAGGGGATCTTGGCGGCTCCTACGAGCAGTACTTC. The full variable domain, its missing parts supplied by reference TRBV5-6 and TRBJ2-7, is DAGVTQSPTHLIKTRGQQVTLRCSPKSGHDTVSWYQQALGQGPQFIFQYYEEEERQRGNFPDRFSGHQFPNYSSELNVNALLLGDSALYLCASSLTGDLGGSYEQYFGPGTRLTVT.

This chain links TRBV7-9 with TRBJ2-7; TRBD1 is a possible D gene (6 bases). Trimming left V 5 bases short and J 6 bases short, with 17 bases between. Germline V CDR1 and CDR2: SEHNR, FQNEAQ (reference sequence). CDR3 length: 14 amino acids. The CDR3 DNA reads as TGTGCCAGCAGCCCGGTGCAGGGGCTAGGCGAGCAGTACTTC. It encodes CASSPVQGLGEQYF.

The genes are TRBV4-3 and TRBJ2-1; 10 bases align to TRBD2. The CDR3 runs 16 residues. Germline assignment: CDR1 LGHNA and CDR2 YSLEER. V shed 4 bases, J shed 3 bases, and the junction held 6 bases outside the gene matches. The CDR3 is CASSRSSGRSYNEQFF. In DNA form, the CDR3 reads TGCGCCAGCAGCCGATCTAGCGGGAGAAGCTACAATGAGCAGTTCTTC.

This clonotype appeared a few times. The rearrangement links TRBV11-2 to TRBJ2-7; D is uncertain. Germline CDR1 reads SGHAT; CDR2 reads FQNNGV. This CDR3 region has 12 residues. Trimming pared 1 base from V and 2 bases from J, leaving 3 bases between. DNA of the CDR3: TGTGCCAGCAGCTTAGGCACCTACGAGCAGTACTTC. This codes for CASSLGTYEQYF.

V and J are TRBV2 and TRBJ1-1; TRBD1 matches 8 bases. CDR3 length equals 17 residues. Germline V lookup: CDR1 SNHLY, CDR2 FYNNEI. J lost 1 base, V lost 0 bases, and 7 bases had no gene match. The CDR3 reads CASSEASTGVRNTEAFF. The CDR3 nucleotides are TGTGCCAGCAGTGAAGCTTCGACAGGGGTGAGGAACACTGAAGCTTTCTTT.

CDR3 in DNA: TGTGCCAGCAGCCCGACAGGGGGCCAGTTCTTC. Its translation: CASSPTGGQFF. The chain carries TRBV7-9 and TRBJ2-5; TRBD1 matches at 10 bases. The J call may be in error: the DNA end matches TRBJ2-1 better. Per the germline V gene, CDR1 is SEHNR and CDR2 is FQNEAQ (reference sequence). The CDR3 is 11 residues long.

V usage is TRBV5-1 and J usage is TRBJ2-1, with TRBD1 matching over 9 bases. The V and J ends lost 4 bases and 3 bases, in that order; junction bases with no gene match: 8. The CDR3 sequence is 16 residues long. CDR1 is SGHRS, CDR2 YFSETQ, per germline. CDR3 nucleotides: TGCGCCAGCAGCCCAAGGGACAGGGTCAACTACAATGAGCAGTTCTTC. Protein product: CASSPRDRVNYNEQFF.

V and J are TRBV29-1 and TRBJ1-3; TRBD1 agrees at 7 bases. Unmatched junction bases numbered 8, after V lost 7 bases and J lost 2 bases. CDR3 length: 14 residues. Germline values: CDR1 SQVTM, CDR2 ANQGSEA. The CDR3 protein is CSARTGPAGNTIYF. In DNA, the CDR3 is TGCAGCGCAAGGACAGGCCCCGCTGGAAACACCATATATTTT.

This rearrangement joins TRBV20-1 to TRBJ2-4; no clear D gene. CDR1 DFQATT and CDR2 SNEGSKA come from the germline V gene (reference sequence). This CDR3 spans 14 amino acids. Trimming took off 5 bases at V and 0 bases at J, with 11 bases between the two ends. CDR3 coding DNA: TGCAGTGCTCTTCCTCCCCTAGCCAAAAACATTCAGTACTTC. Amino acid sequence: CSALPPLAKNIQYF.

CDR3 protein: CASSQEVGATINQPQHF. The CDR3 DNA reads as TGCGCCAGCAGCCAAGAAGTGGGAGCCACCATAAATCAGCCCCAGCATTTT. The rearrangement links TRBV4-1 to TRBJ1-5; D remains unclear. The CDR3 loop spans 17 amino acids. From germline, CDR1 is MGHRA and CDR2 YSYEKL. Trimming cost V 0 bases and J 4 bases, with 16 bases left between them.

The chain has TRBV30 and TRBJ2-5, with 8 bases identical to TRBD2. The V segment lost 4 bases and the J segment 5 bases; nucleotides outside the gene matches: 9. There are 14 residues in the CDR3. Germline CDR1 reads GTSNPN; CDR2 reads SVGIG (reference sequence). CDR3 residues: CAWTESGSLETQYF. CDR3 DNA: TGTGCCTGGACCGAAAGCGGGAGTCTGGAGACCCAGTACTTC.

The chain combines TRBV6-5 with TRBJ1-2; D is undetermined. Deletions cut 5 bases from V and 4 bases from J, with 14 bases between. CDR3 length: 14 amino acids. Germline V CDR1 and CDR2: MNHEY, SVGAGI. The CDR3 region is CASSPTTFSYGYTF. The CDR3 DNA reads as TGTGCCAGCAGTCCCACGACATTCAGCTATGGCTACACCTTC.

This clonotype was seen more than once but under ten times. This chain connects TRBV5-1 to TRBJ2-1; 12 bases match TRBD2. With V trimmed by 0 bases and J by 7 bases, 2 bases remained unmatched. This CDR3 is 15 amino acids long. From germline, CDR1 is SGHRS and CDR2 YFSETQ. This CDR3 is CASSLAGTSGNEQFF. The CDR3 nucleotides read TGCGCCAGCAGCTTGGCCGGGACTAGCGGGAATGAGCAGTTCTTC.

The rearrangement joins TRBV11-2 to TRBJ2-7, with 12 bases fitting TRBD2. Germline trimming cut 6 bases from V and 7 bases from J; bases unmatched to any gene: 13. The CDR3 is 16 amino acids. The germline gives CDR1 SGHAT, CDR2 FQNNGV. This chain's CDR3 is CASSLPSGRDVGEQYF. CDR3 in DNA: TGTGCCAGCAGTCTCCCTAGCGGGAGGGACGTCGGGGAGCAGTACTTC.

The gene calls are TRBV14 and TRBJ2-5; no clear D. The germline CDR1 and CDR2 sequences are SGHDN and FVKESK. Trimming took off 2 bases at V and 5 bases at J, with 3 bases between the two ends. The CDR3 covers 11 residues. CDR3 region: CASSQWETQYF. In DNA form, the CDR3 reads TGTGCCAGCAGCCAATGGGAGACCCAGTACTTC.

The chain employs TRBV5-6 and TRBJ2-7; D remains unclear. Looked up from germline, CDR1 is SGHDT and CDR2 is YYEEEE. This CDR3 has 13 residues. With 0 bases removed from V and 3 bases from J, the gap between germline ends came to 7 bases. CDR3 residues: CASSLGIDYEQYF. The CDR3 nucleotides read TGTGCCAGCAGCTTGGGTATAGACTACGAGCAGTACTTC.

The gene calls are TRBV5-1 and TRBJ1-4; D is unresolved. This CDR3 has 13 amino acids. Germline V lookup: CDR1 SGHRS, CDR2 YFSETQ. V gave up 5 bases and J gave up 5 bases, with 10 bases separating them. The CDR3 loop is CASSSAENEKLFF. The CDR3, as DNA: TGCGCCAGCAGTTCGGCAGAGAATGAAAAACTGTTTTTT. Using reference TRBV5-1 and TRBJ1-4 for the parts outside the CDR3, the full variable domain is KAGVTQTPRYLIKTRGQQVTLSCSPISGHRSVSWYQQTPGQGLQFLFEYFSETQRNKGNFPGRFSGRQFSNSRSEMNVSTLELGDSALYLCASSSAENEKLFFGSGTQLSVL.

The genes are TRBV7-6 and TRBJ2-1; maybe TRBD1 (6 bases). The CDR3 loop spans 15 amino acids. Germline CDR1 SGHVS, CDR2 FNYEAQ. The V end was cut by 2 bases, the J end by 7 bases, with 15 bases between. Here the CDR3 reads CASSLLQGDRNEQFF. In DNA form, the CDR3 reads TGTGCCAGCAGCTTACTACAGGGCGACAGGAATGAGCAGTTCTTC.

The gene calls are TRBV24-1 and TRBJ1-4; no reliable D call. Deletions cut 9 bases from V and 8 bases from J, with 12 bases between. The CDR3 is 12 residues long. Germline loops: CDR1 KGHDR, CDR2 SFDVKD. CDR3 sequence (DNA): TGTGCCACCGGCGGAGGAGAGGAAAAACTGTTTTTT. Amino acid sequence: CATGGGEEKLFF.

The chain combines TRBV3-1 with TRBJ2-7; D remains ambiguous. Germline values: CDR1 LGHDT, CDR2 YNNKEL (reference sequence). V was pared by 0 bases and J by 5 bases, with 2 bases between. The CDR3 contains 11 residues. CDR3 amino acids: CASSQDDEQYF. In nucleotides, the CDR3 is TGTGCCAGCAGCCAAGATGACGAGCAGTACTTC.

The chain uses TRBV7-9 and TRBJ2-7, with 8 bases identical to TRBD2. V was clipped by 3 bases and J by 4 bases; unmatched bases: 5. The CDR3 covers 14 residues. In germline, CDR1 is SEHNR, CDR2 FQNEAQ (reference sequence). The CDR3 DNA reads as TGTGCCAGCAGCTTTGGCACTAGCGGTTACGAGCAGTACTTC. Amino acid sequence: CASSFGTSGYEQYF.

This rearrangement joins TRBV7-9 to TRBJ2-2, with 8 positions matching TRBD1. With 2 bases clipped from V and 5 bases from J, the junction kept 4 bases outside the gene matches. Germline loops: CDR1 SEHNR, CDR2 FQNEAQ (reference sequence). The CDR3 length is 15 residues. The CDR3 loop reads CASSLSGGRTGELFF. CDR3 bases: TGTGCCAGCAGCTTATCAGGGGGCCGGACCGGGGAGCTGTTTTTT.

The rearrangement uses TRBV13 and TRBJ2-1; 9 bases are shared with TRBD2. V lost 3 bases, J lost 8 bases, and 17 bases stayed unmatched. The CDR3 is made up of 18 amino acids. The germline V gene has CDR1 PRHDT and CDR2 FYEKMQ (reference sequence). Written as DNA, the CDR3 is TGTGCCAGCAGCTTGGGCCTAGCGGGACTGAGAGATGGGGATGAGCAGTTCTTC. Translating gives CASSLGLAGLRDGDEQFF.

The chain employs TRBV29-1 and TRBJ1-2, with D possibly matching TRBD1 (6 bases). The CDR3 length is 12 residues. CDR1 is SQVTM and CDR2 is ANQGSEA in the germline V gene. Trimming removed 6 bases from V and 4 bases from J, with 12 bases in between. CDR3 DNA: TGCAGCGTCCCCCTGGGGGCCTATGGCTACACCTTC. Its protein product is CSVPLGAYGYTF.

The CDR3 loop is CASSYSDNTEAFF. The CDR3 DNA sequence: TGTGCCAGCAGTTACTCGGACAACACTGAAGCTTTCTTT. The chain has TRBV6-2 or TRBV6-3 and TRBJ1-1; no clear D gene. The length of the CDR3 is 13 residues. V lost 0 bases and J 2 bases, leaving 4 bases between the germline ends. The germline CDR1 and CDR2 sequences are MNHEY and SVGEGT.

This chain connects TRBV27 to TRBJ1-2, with D tentatively TRBD1 (5 bases). Germline V gives CDR1 MNHEY, CDR2 SMNVEV (reference sequence). The CDR3 runs 15 residues. V was cut by 3 bases and J by 1 base, with 12 bases left in between. Here the CDR3 reads CASSLRGLGNYGYTF. The CDR3 nucleotides are TGTGCCAGCAGTTTGAGGGGACTTGGTAACTATGGCTACACCTTC.

The chain links TRBV7-8 to TRBJ2-7, with a possible D match to TRBD1 (6 bases). V was trimmed by 0 bases and J by 3 bases, leaving 9 bases between them. The CDR3 covers 14 residues. CDR1 and CDR2 from the germline V gene are SGHVS and FQNEAQ. This chain's CDR3 is CASSLANRDYEQYF. DNA for the CDR3: TGTGCCAGCAGCTTAGCCAACAGGGACTACGAGCAGTACTTC.

This clonotype was counted once. The rearrangement joins TRBV30 to TRBJ2-4, with TRBD2 as a possible D gene (6 bases). The V gene's germline CDR1 is GTSNPN and CDR2 SVGIG (reference sequence). The CDR3 consists of 13 residues. V lost 1 base and J lost 13, with 17 bases in between. The CDR3 bases are TGTGCCTGGAGTGGGTCGAGAGGAGGGCCCCAGTACTTC. Its translation: CAWSGSRGGPQYF.

The gene calls are TRBV2 and TRBJ2-1; D tentatively fits TRBD1 or TRBD2 (6 bases each). V was shortened by 3 bases and J by 5 bases, with 26 bases between the two germline ends. Germline CDR1 SNHLY, CDR2 FYNNEI. CDR3 length: 19 amino acids. The CDR3 sequence: CASSDDSTGGDNQDNEQFF. The CDR3 region has the DNA TGTGCCAGCAGTGATGACTCCACGGGCGGGGACAACCAGGACAATGAGCAGTTCTTC.

V and J are TRBV27 and TRBJ2-1, with TRBD1 matching over 10 bases. Germline-derived CDR1 and CDR2 are MNHEY and SMNVEV (reference sequence). The CDR3 runs 14 residues. After removal of 6 bases from V and 9 bases from J, the junction contained 8 bases not matched to a gene. The CDR3 DNA is TGTGCCAGCAGGAGAGACAGGGGGCTTAGTGAGCAGTTCTTC. This translates into CASRRDRGLSEQFF.